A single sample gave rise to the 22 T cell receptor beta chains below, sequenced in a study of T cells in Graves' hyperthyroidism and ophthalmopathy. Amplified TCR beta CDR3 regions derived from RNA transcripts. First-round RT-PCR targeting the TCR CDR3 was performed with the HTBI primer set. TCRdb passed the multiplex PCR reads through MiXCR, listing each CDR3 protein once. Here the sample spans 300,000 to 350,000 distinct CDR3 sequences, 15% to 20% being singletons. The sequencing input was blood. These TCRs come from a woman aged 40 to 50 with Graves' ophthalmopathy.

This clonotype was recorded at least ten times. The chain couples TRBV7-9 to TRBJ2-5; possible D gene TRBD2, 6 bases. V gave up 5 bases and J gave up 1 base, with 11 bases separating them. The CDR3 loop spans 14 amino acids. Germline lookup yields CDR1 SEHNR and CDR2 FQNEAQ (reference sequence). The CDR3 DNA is TGTGCCAGCAGCGTAGGAGGGACCCAAGAGACCCAGTACTTC. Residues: CASSVGGTQETQYF.

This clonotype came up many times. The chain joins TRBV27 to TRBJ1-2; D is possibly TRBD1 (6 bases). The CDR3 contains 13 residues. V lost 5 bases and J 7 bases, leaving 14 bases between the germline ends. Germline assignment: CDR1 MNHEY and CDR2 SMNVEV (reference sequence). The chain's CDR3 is CASSTAGAGGYTF. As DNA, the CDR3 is TGTGCCAGCAGTACCGCAGGGGCTGGTGGCTACACCTTC.

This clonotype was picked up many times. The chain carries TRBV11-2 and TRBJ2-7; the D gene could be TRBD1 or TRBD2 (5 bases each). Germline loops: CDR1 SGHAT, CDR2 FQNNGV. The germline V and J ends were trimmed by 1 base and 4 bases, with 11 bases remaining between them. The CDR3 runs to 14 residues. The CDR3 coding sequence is TGTGCCAGCAGCTTAGTCGCAGGGACGTACGAGCAGTACTTC. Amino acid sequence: CASSLVAGTYEQYF.

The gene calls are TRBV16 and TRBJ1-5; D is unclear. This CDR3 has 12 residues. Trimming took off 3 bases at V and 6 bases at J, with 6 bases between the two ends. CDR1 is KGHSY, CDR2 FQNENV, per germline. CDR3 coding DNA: TGTGCCAGCAGCCAGCTCGCTCAGCCCCAGCATTTT. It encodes CASSQLAQPQHF.

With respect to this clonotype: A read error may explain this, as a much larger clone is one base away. In nucleotides, the CDR3 is TGTGCCTGGAGTGTTAGGGGCGGCGAGCAGTACTTC. This encodes CAWSVRGGEQYF. V usage is TRBV30 and J usage is TRBJ2-7; D is perhaps TRBD1 (5 bases). The CDR3 has 12 residues. The germline V and J ends were trimmed by 0 bases and 6 bases, with 9 bases remaining between them. Germline V CDR1 and CDR2: GTSNPN, SVGIG (reference sequence).

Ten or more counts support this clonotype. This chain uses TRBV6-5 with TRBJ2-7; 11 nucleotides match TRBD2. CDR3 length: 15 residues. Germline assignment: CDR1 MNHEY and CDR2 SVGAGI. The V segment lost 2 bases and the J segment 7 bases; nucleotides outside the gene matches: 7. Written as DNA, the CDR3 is TGTGCCAGCAGTTACCGAACTAGCGGGAGTGGGGAGCAGTACTTC. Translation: CASSYRTSGSGEQYF.

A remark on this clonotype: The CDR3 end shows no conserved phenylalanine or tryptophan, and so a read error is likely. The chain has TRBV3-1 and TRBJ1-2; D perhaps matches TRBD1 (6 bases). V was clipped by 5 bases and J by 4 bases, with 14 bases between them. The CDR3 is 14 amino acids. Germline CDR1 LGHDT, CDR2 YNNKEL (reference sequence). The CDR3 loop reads CASSYREGVYGYTL. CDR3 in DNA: TGTGCCAGCAGCTACAGGGAGGGAGTCTATGGCTACACCCTC.

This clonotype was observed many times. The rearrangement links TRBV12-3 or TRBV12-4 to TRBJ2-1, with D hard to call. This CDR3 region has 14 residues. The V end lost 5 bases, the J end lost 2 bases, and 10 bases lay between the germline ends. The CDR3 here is CASSRKIPYNEQFF. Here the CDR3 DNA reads TGTGCCAGCAGTCGAAAGATCCCCTACAATGAGCAGTTCTTC.

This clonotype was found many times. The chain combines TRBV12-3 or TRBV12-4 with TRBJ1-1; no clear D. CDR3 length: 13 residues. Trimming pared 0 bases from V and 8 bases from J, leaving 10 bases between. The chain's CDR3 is CASSLASQGEAFF. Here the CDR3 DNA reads TGTGCCAGCAGTTTAGCATCCCAAGGAGAAGCTTTCTTT.

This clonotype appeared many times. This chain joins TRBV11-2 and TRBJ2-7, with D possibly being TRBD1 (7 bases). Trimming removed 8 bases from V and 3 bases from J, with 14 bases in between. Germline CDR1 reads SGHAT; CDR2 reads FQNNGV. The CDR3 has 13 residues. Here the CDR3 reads CASGGTDHYEQYF. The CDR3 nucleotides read TGTGCCAGCGGGGGGACAGACCACTACGAGCAGTACTTC.

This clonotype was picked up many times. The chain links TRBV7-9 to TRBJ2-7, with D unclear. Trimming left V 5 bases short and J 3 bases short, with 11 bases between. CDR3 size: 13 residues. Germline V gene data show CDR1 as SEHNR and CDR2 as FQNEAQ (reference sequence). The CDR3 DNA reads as TGTGCCAGCAGCCCAGGCAGAGTCTACGAGCAGTACTTC. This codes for CASSPGRVYEQYF.

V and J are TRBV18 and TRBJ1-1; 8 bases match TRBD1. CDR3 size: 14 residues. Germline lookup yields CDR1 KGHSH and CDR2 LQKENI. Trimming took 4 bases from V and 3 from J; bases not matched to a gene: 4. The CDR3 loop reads CASSLMDRDTEAFF. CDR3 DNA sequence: TGTGCCAGCTCACTCATGGACAGGGACACTGAAGCTTTCTTT.

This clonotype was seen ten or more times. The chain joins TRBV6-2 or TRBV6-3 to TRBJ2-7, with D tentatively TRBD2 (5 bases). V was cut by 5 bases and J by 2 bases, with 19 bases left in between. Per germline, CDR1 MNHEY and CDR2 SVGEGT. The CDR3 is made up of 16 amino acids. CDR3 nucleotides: TGTGCCAGCAGTCGACCTGGAGGCAAATACCCCTACGAGCAGTACTTC. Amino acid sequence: CASSRPGGKYPYEQYF.

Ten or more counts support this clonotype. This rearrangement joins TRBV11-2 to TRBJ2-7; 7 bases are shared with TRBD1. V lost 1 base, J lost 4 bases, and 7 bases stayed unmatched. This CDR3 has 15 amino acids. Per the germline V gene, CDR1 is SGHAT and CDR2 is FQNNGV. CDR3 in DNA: TGTGCCAGCAGCTTAGTGCCAGGGGGTAGGTACGAGCAGTACTTC. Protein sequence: CASSLVPGGRYEQYF. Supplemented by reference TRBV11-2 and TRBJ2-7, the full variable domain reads EAGVAQSPRYKIIEKRQSVAFWCNPISGHATLYWYQQILGQGPKLLIQFQNNGVVDDSQLPKDRFSAERLKGVDSTLKIQPAKLEDSAVYLCASSLVPGGRYEQYFGPGTRLTVT.

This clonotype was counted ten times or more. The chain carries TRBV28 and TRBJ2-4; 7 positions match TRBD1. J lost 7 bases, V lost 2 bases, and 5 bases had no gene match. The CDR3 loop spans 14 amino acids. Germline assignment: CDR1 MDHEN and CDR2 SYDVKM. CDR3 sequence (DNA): TGTGCCAGCAGTTTAAGAGGGGGCAGGAACATTCAGTACTTC. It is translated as CASSLRGGRNIQYF.

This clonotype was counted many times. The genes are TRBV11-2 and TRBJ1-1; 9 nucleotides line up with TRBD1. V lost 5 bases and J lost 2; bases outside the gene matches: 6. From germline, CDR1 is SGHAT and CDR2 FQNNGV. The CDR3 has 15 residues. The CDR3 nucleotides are TGTGCCAGCAGCACCTCGGACAGGGGAAACACTGAAGCTTTCTTT. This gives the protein CASSTSDRGNTEAFF.

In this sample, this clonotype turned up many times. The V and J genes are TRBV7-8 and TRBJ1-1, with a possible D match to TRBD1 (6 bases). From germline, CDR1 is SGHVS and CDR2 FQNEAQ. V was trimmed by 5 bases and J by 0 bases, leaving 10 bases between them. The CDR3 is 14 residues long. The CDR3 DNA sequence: TGTGCCAGCAGCCGACAGGAGATGAACACTGAAGCTTTCTTT. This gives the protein CASSRQEMNTEAFF.

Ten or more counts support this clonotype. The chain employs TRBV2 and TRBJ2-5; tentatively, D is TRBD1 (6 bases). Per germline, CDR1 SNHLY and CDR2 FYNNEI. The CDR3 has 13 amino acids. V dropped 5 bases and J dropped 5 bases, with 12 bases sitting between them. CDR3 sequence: CASSFTGHETQYF. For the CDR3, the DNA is TGTGCCAGCAGTTTTACAGGGCACGAGACCCAGTACTTC.

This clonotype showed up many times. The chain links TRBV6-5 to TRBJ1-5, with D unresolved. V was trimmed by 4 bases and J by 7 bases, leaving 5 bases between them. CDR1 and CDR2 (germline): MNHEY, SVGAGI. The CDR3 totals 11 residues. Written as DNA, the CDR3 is TGTGCCAGCAGTTCTTCCCAGCCCCAGCATTTT. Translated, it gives CASSSSQPQHF.

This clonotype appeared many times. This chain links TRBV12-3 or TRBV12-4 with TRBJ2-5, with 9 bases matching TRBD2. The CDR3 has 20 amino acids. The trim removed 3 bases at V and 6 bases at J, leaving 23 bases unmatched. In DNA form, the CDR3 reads TGTGCCAGCAGTTTCGGTTCGCTAGCGGGATCATTGATGGCGATGAAGACCCAGTACTTC. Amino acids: CASSFGSLAGSLMAMKTQYF.

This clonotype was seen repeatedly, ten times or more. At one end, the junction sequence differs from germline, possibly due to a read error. The CDR3 DNA follows: TGTGCCAGCAACAAAAGCGGCGGGAACTCTGGAAACACCATATACTTT. Its translation is CASNKSGGNSGNTIYF. The rearrangement uses TRBV28 and TRBJ1-3; D remains unclear. Per the germline V gene, CDR1 is MDHEN and CDR2 is SYDVKM. The CDR3 runs to 16 residues.

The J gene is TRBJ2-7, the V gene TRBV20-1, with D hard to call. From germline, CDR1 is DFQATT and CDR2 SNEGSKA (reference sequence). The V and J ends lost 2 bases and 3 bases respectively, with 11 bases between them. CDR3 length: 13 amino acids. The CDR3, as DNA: TGCAGTGCTAGACAGCCGTCCGACTACGAGCAGTACTTC. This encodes CSARQPSDYEQYF.